Presented here are 29 T cell receptor beta chains from one specimen sequenced in a study of regulatory T cells in long-lasting Graves disease. Building the TCR beta libraries relied on iRepertoire HTBI primers, and CDR3 regions underwent Arm-PCR. TCRdb re-called the multiplex PCR reads with MiXCR, one entry per CDR3 protein. The sample consists of a few hundred thousand distinct CDR3 sequences, 12% to 15% of them appearing once. Regarding time point: newly diagnosed GD, antithyroid drugs for less than 3 months. From RNA extracted from PBMCs, the TCR library was made. This same sample was also part of a study on T cells in Graves' hyperthyroidism and ophthalmopathy.

The material was peripheral blood mononuclear cells (PBMCs), obtained at new diagnosis, from a patient treated with antithyroid drugs. The receptors originated from a woman between 45 and 60 years old with Graves disease.

This sequence joins TRBV20-1 and TRBJ2-6, with 7 bases that match TRBD1. Germline lookup yields CDR1 DFQATT and CDR2 SNEGSKA (reference sequence). This CDR3 is 17 amino acids long. Germline trimming cut 0 bases from V and 0 bases from J; bases unmatched to any gene: 5. CDR3 amino acids: CSAREGTARSGANVLTF. CDR3 nucleotide sequence: TGCAGTGCTAGAGAAGGGACAGCACGCTCTGGGGCCAACGTCCTGACTTTC.

In this sample, this clonotype turned up many times. The rearrangement links TRBV12-5 to TRBJ1-1; TRBD1 might be the D (5 bases). Germline CDR1 and CDR2: LGHNT and FRNRAP. This CDR3 contains 17 residues. The V gene lost 0 bases and the J gene lost 5 bases, with 19 bases spanning the gap. CDR3 sequence reads: CASGLVPPPGGETEAFF. The CDR3, as DNA: TGTGCTAGTGGTTTGGTCCCTCCGCCCGGGGGGGAGACTGAAGCTTTCTTT.

There are a few counts of this clonotype. This chain joins TRBV6-1 and TRBJ2-2, with a tentative D call TRBD2 (6 bases). Germline CDR1 MNHNS, CDR2 SASEGT. With 8 bases removed from V and 4 bases from J, the gap between germline ends came to 23 bases. The CDR3 consists of 17 residues. Here the CDR3 DNA reads TGTGCCAGCGCCATGTCTAGCGAGAGGGCTAGCACCGGGGAGCTGTTTTTT. This gives the protein CASAMSSERASTGELFF.

This clonotype has ten or more counts. The gene calls are TRBV28 and TRBJ2-7; 7 bases are a match to TRBD1. The ends lost 3 bases at V and 2 bases at J; junction bases unmatched: 10. Germline V gives CDR1 MDHEN, CDR2 SYDVKM. The CDR3 is 16 amino acids. CDR3 in DNA: TGTGCCAGCAGTTTCGTCGGACAGGATCCAGCCTACGAGCAGTACTTC. It codes for CASSFVGQDPAYEQYF.

This clonotype was counted between two and nine times. This chain connects TRBV6-5 to TRBJ1-5; D is uncertain. CDR3 size: 14 residues. Trimming took 4 bases from V and 2 from J, leaving 9 bases between them. The germline V gene has CDR1 MNHEY and CDR2 SVGAGI. In DNA, the CDR3 is TGTGCCAGCAGTTTTCAAGCGGGCAATCAGCCCCAGCATTTT. Amino acids: CASSFQAGNQPQHF.

Comments on this clonotype: A much larger clonotype is one base distant, so this may be a read error. This chain links TRBV11-2 with TRBJ2-3; D gene uncertain. The germline V gene encodes CDR1 SGHAT and CDR2 FQNNGV. This CDR3 is 11 amino acids long. CDR3 bases: TGTGCCGGCAGCTTTGCAGATACGCAGTATTTT. It codes for CAGSFADTQYF.

This clonotype turned up a few times. The chain has TRBV6-4 and TRBJ1-2, with D perhaps TRBD1 (5 bases). The CDR3 contains 16 residues. V lost 4 bases to trimming and J lost 8 bases, with 23 bases between them. The germline V gene has CDR1 MRHNA and CDR2 SNTAGT. CDR3 DNA: TGTGCCAGCAGTGGCCTCCGCGGAGGGGACCCTAGAGGCTACACCTTC. Translating it yields CASSGLRGGDPRGYTF.

The CDR3 DNA sequence: TGTGCCAGCAGACGTCCGGGGGGAAACACCGGGGAGCTGTTTTTT. It translates to CASRRPGGNTGELFF. The rearrangement joins TRBV6-1 to TRBJ2-2; TRBD2 matches at 7 bases. V lost 6 bases to trimming and J lost 2 bases; unmatched junction nucleotides: 6. This CDR3 has 15 amino acids. Germline V gene lookup returns CDR1 MNHNS and CDR2 SASEGT.

This clonotype was observed at least ten times. The CDR3 sequence: CASSQGQGSHEKLFF. The CDR3 nucleotides read TGTGCCAGCAGCCAAGGTCAGGGGTCTCATGAAAAACTGTTTTTT. The chain has TRBV3-1 and TRBJ1-4, with D possibly matching TRBD1 (6 bases). V lost 1 base to trimming and J lost 6 bases, with 12 bases between them. There are 15 residues in the CDR3. In germline, CDR1 is LGHDT, CDR2 YNNKEL (reference sequence).

This clonotype was picked up many times. The chain employs TRBV11-2 and TRBJ2-7, with TRBD2 matching over 9 bases. The trim removed 4 bases at V and 3 bases at J, leaving 13 bases unmatched. The CDR3 contains 17 residues. Germline lookup yields CDR1 SGHAT and CDR2 FQNNGV. The CDR3 reads CASSSSSGLAESYEQYF. The DNA of the CDR3 is TGTGCCAGCAGCTCCTCCTCGGGACTAGCAGAGAGCTACGAGCAGTACTTC. Full variable domain (missing parts from reference TRBV11-2 and TRBJ2-7): EAGVAQSPRYKIIEKRQSVAFWCNPISGHATLYWYQQILGQGPKLLIQFQNNGVVDDSQLPKDRFSAERLKGVDSTLKIQPAKLEDSAVYLCASSSSSGLAESYEQYFGPGTRLTVT.

The chain is built from TRBV5-6 and TRBJ2-7; 8 positions match TRBD1. The germline V gene encodes CDR1 SGHDT and CDR2 YYEEEE. The V segment lost 4 bases and the J segment 0 bases; nucleotides outside the gene matches: 3. The CDR3 runs 14 residues. Here the CDR3 DNA reads TGTGCCAGCAGCAAGGACAGGGCCTCCTACGAGCAGTACTTC. Amino acid sequence: CASSKDRASYEQYF.

About this clonotype itself: The germline gene is not matched at one end of the junction; a read error may be the cause. The rearrangement links TRBV2 to TRBJ1-4, with 7 nucleotides matching TRBD1. This CDR3 is 12 amino acids long. Germline V CDR1 and CDR2: SNHLY, FYNNEI. The CDR3 DNA follows: TGTGCCAGCAAGGGGGCAGGGGAAAAACTGCTTTTT. Protein sequence: CASKGAGEKLLF.

This clonotype was detected ten times or more. The V and J genes are TRBV5-6 and TRBJ2-5; 11 nucleotides line up with TRBD2. Germline V gene sequence: CDR1 SGHDT, CDR2 YYEEEE. The CDR3 is 16 residues long. V gave up 3 bases and J gave up 2 bases; unmatched junction bases: 6. The CDR3 sequence is CASSSGTSGLQETQYF. The DNA of the CDR3 is TGTGCCAGCAGCTCAGGGACTAGCGGACTTCAAGAGACCCAGTACTTC.

This chain's CDR3 is CASRESGVGEQYF. CDR3 nucleotides: TGTGCCAGCAGGGAGTCGGGGGTTGGCGAGCAGTACTTC. The chain couples TRBV25-1 to TRBJ2-7; a possible D gene is TRBD2 (6 bases). CDR1 and CDR2 (germline): MGHDK, SYGVNS. V dropped 6 bases and J dropped 6 bases, with 15 bases sitting between them. The CDR3 totals 13 residues.

This clonotype has a count of ten or more. CDR3 coding DNA: TGTGCCAGCACCCGCCGGCGAGAGAATCAGCCCCAGCATTTT. It encodes CASTRRRENQPQHF. This rearrangement joins TRBV2 to TRBJ1-5; the D is unclear. This CDR3 has 14 amino acids. The V gene lost 7 bases and the J gene lost 4 bases, with 14 bases spanning the gap. Germline V lookup: CDR1 SNHLY, CDR2 FYNNEI. The full variable domain, in which reference TRBV2 and TRBJ1-5 provide the parts outside the CDR3, is EPEVTQTPSHQVTQMGQEVILRCVPISNHLYFYWYRQILGQKVEFLVSFYNNEISEKSEIFDDQFSVERPDGSNFTLKIRSTKLEDSAMYFCASTRRRENQPQHFGDGTRLSIL.

This clonotype was counted only a few times. The chain couples TRBV5-1 to TRBJ2-5; either TRBD1 or TRBD2 may supply D (5 bases each). Germline CDR1 is SGHRS and CDR2 is YFSETQ. The CDR3 totals 15 residues. Deletions cut 3 bases from V and 2 bases from J, with 14 bases between. The CDR3 bases are TGCGCCAGCAGCTGGGGCCTGGGGGTTCAAGAGACCCAGTACTTC. It codes for CASSWGLGVQETQYF.

In its sample, this clonotype was seen a few times. The V and J genes are TRBV3-1 and TRBJ2-5, with 8 nucleotides matching TRBD1. Germline V gene lookup returns CDR1 LGHDT and CDR2 YNNKEL (reference sequence). This CDR3 spans 13 amino acids. The J segment lost 6 bases and the V segment lost 4 bases, leaving 4 bases of the junction unmatched. The CDR3 protein is CASSLGQGQTQYF. CDR3 bases: TGTGCCAGCAGCCTCGGACAGGGTCAGACCCAGTACTTC.

This clonotype was detected ten times or more. This sequence joins TRBV5-5 and TRBJ2-7, with TRBD1 matching 7 bases. This CDR3 comprises 15 residues. Trimming cost V 4 bases and J 1 base; bases outside gene matches: 8. CDR1 is SGHKS and CDR2 is YYEKEE in the germline V gene (reference sequence). In DNA, the CDR3 is TGTGCCAGCAGCCGAGAGGACAGGATTTCCTACGAGCAGTACTTC. Amino acids: CASSREDRISYEQYF.

This clonotype was seen at least ten times. This chain joins TRBV9 and TRBJ2-7; 9 nucleotides line up with TRBD1. CDR3 size: 14 residues. Trimming at V came to 3 bases and at J to 2 bases, leaving 3 bases not matched to a gene. CDR1 and CDR2 from the germline V gene are SGDLS and YYNGEE. The CDR3 here is CASSGRDRAYEQYF. CDR3 DNA sequence: TGTGCCAGCAGCGGCCGGGACAGGGCCTACGAGCAGTACTTC. The full variable domain, its missing parts supplied by reference TRBV9 and TRBJ2-7, is DSGVTQTPKHLITATGQRVTLRCSPRSGDLSVYWYQQSLDQGLQFLIQYYNGEERAKGNILERFSAQQFPDLHSELNLSSLELGDSALYFCASSGRDRAYEQYFGPGTRLTVT.

This clonotype was seen a few times. The chain recombines TRBV3-1 with TRBJ1-1, with D possibly TRBD1 on 6 matching bases. The CDR3 loop spans 15 amino acids. Looked up from germline, CDR1 is LGHDT and CDR2 is YNNKEL (reference sequence). V was shortened by 7 bases and J by 4 bases, with 19 bases between the two germline ends. CDR3 amino acids: CASTQGSGKATEAFF. CDR3 nucleotide sequence: TGTGCCAGCACCCAGGGGTCAGGGAAGGCCACTGAAGCTTTCTTT.

The V gene is TRBV20-1, the J gene TRBJ2-3, with 10 bases lining up with TRBD2. The CDR3 consists of 20 residues. The germline V gene has CDR1 DFQATT and CDR2 SNEGSKA (reference sequence). Trimming at V came to 3 bases and at J to 0 bases, leaving 18 bases not matched to a gene. In DNA, the CDR3 is TGCAGTGCTAGTGGTCTGGGTACTAGCGGGATGAGCCCCAGCACAGATACGCAGTATTTT. Its protein is CSASGLGTSGMSPSTDTQYF.

This clonotype was found many times. The chain has TRBV7-9 and TRBJ2-7; D is undetermined. CDR3 size: 13 residues. Deletions cut 0 bases from V and 5 bases from J, with 8 bases between. Germline V gene data show CDR1 as SEHNR and CDR2 as FQNEAQ (reference sequence). CDR3 region: CASSLAPRHEQYF. The CDR3 DNA sequence: TGTGCCAGCAGCTTAGCCCCCCGGCACGAGCAGTACTTC.

V usage is TRBV3-1 and J usage is TRBJ1-1; 9 bases fit TRBD1. The CDR3 totals 16 residues. V dropped 5 bases and J dropped 4; count of bases not matched to a gene: 11. Germline loops: CDR1 LGHDT, CDR2 YNNKEL (reference sequence). This CDR3 reads CASSKAGTGSPTEAFF. The CDR3, as DNA: TGTGCCAGCAGCAAGGCCGGGACAGGGAGTCCCACTGAAGCTTTCTTT.

Ten or more counts support this clonotype. The genes are TRBV11-2 and TRBJ2-7; TRBD2 might be the D (6 bases). CDR3 length equals 14 residues. Trimming stripped 2 bases from V and 3 bases from J, with 11 bases between. Germline-derived CDR1 and CDR2 are SGHAT and FQNNGV. CDR3 protein: CASSLRRGGYEQYF. The CDR3 nucleotides read TGTGCCAGCAGCTTACGGCGGGGTGGCTACGAGCAGTACTTC.

This clonotype was seen only a few times. The V and J genes are TRBV28 and TRBJ2-1; tentatively, D is TRBD2 (5 bases). The CDR3 is 12 amino acids. The germline gives CDR1 MDHEN, CDR2 SYDVKM. Between the trimmed V and J ends, which lost 8 bases and 4 bases, there was a span of 9 bases. The CDR3 bases are TGTGCCAGCGTGGGAGTGTACAATGAGCAGTTCTTC. The encoded protein is CASVGVYNEQFF.

This clonotype was seen repeatedly, ten times or more. The rearrangement joins TRBV28 to TRBJ1-1; TRBD1 agrees at 11 bases. With V trimmed by 2 bases and J by 7 bases, 15 bases remained unmatched. This CDR3 has 18 amino acids. Per germline, CDR1 MDHEN and CDR2 SYDVKM. The CDR3 reads CASSLGGGGQGARGEAFF. The CDR3 DNA sequence: TGTGCCAGCAGTTTAGGTGGCGGCGGACAGGGGGCGAGAGGTGAAGCTTTCTTT.

On this clonotype itself: This likely comes from a read error, as the CDR3 has no conserved phenylalanine or tryptophan at its end. The rearrangement joins TRBV29-1 to TRBJ2-3; TRBD1 might be the D (6 bases). The length of the CDR3 is 14 residues. The V gene's germline CDR1 is SQVTM and CDR2 ANQGSEA. Deletions cut 4 bases from V and 3 bases from J, with 14 bases between. The CDR3 DNA reads TGCAGCGTTGCTAAGGGGGTGATGACAGATACGCAGTATCTT. It encodes CSVAKGVMTDTQYL.

This clonotype was found many times. This chain uses TRBV28 with TRBJ1-1, with TRBD1 matching over 7 bases. The V gene's germline CDR1 is MDHEN and CDR2 SYDVKM. CDR3 length equals 12 residues. V was pared by 2 bases and J by 6 bases, with 0 bases of the junction left unmatched. The CDR3 here is CASSLDRAEAFF. The DNA of the CDR3 is TGTGCCAGCAGTTTAGACAGGGCTGAAGCTTTCTTT.

This clonotype was seen ten or more times. The rearrangement links TRBV20-1 to TRBJ2-1; the match to TRBD1 covers 9 bases. The V and J ends lost 8 bases and 6 bases, in that order; junction bases with no gene match: 8. Germline CDR1 DFQATT, CDR2 SNEGSKA (reference sequence). The length of the CDR3 is 13 residues. The CDR3 spells CSTSPGQGNEQFF. In DNA, the CDR3 is TGCAGTACCAGTCCGGGACAGGGCAATGAGCAGTTCTTC.